The 24 T cell receptor beta chains in this list originate from one sample, sequenced in a study of beta chain features in type 1 diabetes. Antigens for these TCRs are unknown. Isolated RNA was reverse transcribed in full, so expressed TCRB transcripts were sequenced. The repertoire was sequenced with immunoSEQ multiplex PCR; TCRdb's copy has only in-frame clones and lacks some. Of hundreds of thousands of clones in the sample, more than 12% are singletons; the top ten hold just under 0.04%. Study-wide points: Type 1 diabetes patients had moderately but significantly shorter TCRB CDR3s in all four CD4+ subsets.

Sequences were obtained from naive CD4+ T cells from blood. The receptors here all came from a man aged 18-30 years with type 1 diabetes.

J is TRBJ1-6 and V is TRBV27; D gene unclear. This CDR3 has 13 amino acids. Trimming cost V 5 bases and J 13 bases, with 15 bases left between them. Germline-derived CDR1 and CDR2 are MNHEY and SMNVEV (reference sequence). The CDR3 protein is CASSPMVRGPLHF. CDR3 coding DNA: TGTGCCAGCAGTCCCATGGTGCGGGGTCCCCTCCACTTT.

The chain carries TRBV6-5 and TRBJ2-6; weak D call: TRBD2 (5 bases). Trimming cost V 5 bases and J 3 bases, with 11 bases left between them. Looked up from germline, CDR1 is MNHEY and CDR2 is SVGAGI. The CDR3 sequence is 15 residues long. The CDR3 sequence: CASSSLGVGANVLTF. CDR3 DNA sequence: TGTGCCAGCAGTAGCCTCGGGGTTGGGGCCAACGTCCTGACTTTC.

Note on this clone: The same CDR3 also results from other DNA sequences found in this sample. The gene calls are TRBV7-2 and TRBJ2-3, with D uncertain. Germline lookup yields CDR1 SGHTA and CDR2 FQGNSA. The CDR3 is 12 amino acids. V dropped 5 bases and J dropped 2 bases, with 5 bases sitting between them. CDR3 residues: CASSTSTDTQYF. CDR3 DNA sequence: TGTGCCAGCAGCACGTCCACAGATACGCAGTATTTT.

Turning to this clone: This sample also contains other DNA sequences that code for the same CDR3. V and J are TRBV5-1 and TRBJ2-3, with D unresolved. In germline, CDR1 is SGHRS, CDR2 YFSETQ. The CDR3 sequence is 11 residues long. V was clipped by 3 bases and J by 6 bases, with 5 bases between them. In DNA form, the CDR3 reads TGCGCCAGCAGCTCCAGGGATACGCAGTATTTT. Residues: CASSSRDTQYF. Full variable domain (rest looked up from reference TRBV5-1 and TRBJ2-3): KAGVTQTPRYLIKTRGQQVTLSCSPISGHRSVSWYQQTPGQGLQFLFEYFSETQRNKGNFPGRFSGRQFSNSRSEMNVSTLELGDSALYLCASSSRDTQYFGPGTRLTVL.

The chain combines TRBV6-5 with TRBJ2-6; D gene unclear. V lost 0 bases, J lost 4 bases, and 10 bases lay in between. The CDR3 has 16 amino acids. Germline CDR1 is MNHEY and CDR2 is SVGAGI. CDR3 in amino acids: CASSYSAGTGANVLTF. For the CDR3, the DNA is TGTGCCAGCAGTTACTCGGCAGGCACGGGGGCCAACGTCCTGACTTTC.

The chain couples TRBV7-3 to TRBJ1-1; 9 bases fit TRBD1. The trim removed 4 bases at V and 1 base at J, leaving 1 base unmatched. This CDR3 contains 14 residues. Germline V CDR1 and CDR2: SGHTA, FQGTGA. CDR3 in DNA: TGTGCCAGCAGCTCACAGGGGGCGAACACTGAAGCTTTCTTT. Its protein product is CASSSQGANTEAFF.

CDR3 in DNA: TGTGCCAGCAGCCTTGAAGCGCCCGGGCCCCAGCATTTT. Protein product: CASSLEAPGPQHF. This sequence joins TRBV2 and TRBJ1-5, with D unclear. V was cut by 6 bases and J by 9 bases, with 15 bases left in between. The CDR3 is 13 amino acids. The germline gives CDR1 SNHLY, CDR2 FYNNEI.

This clone showed up just a few times. This chain joins TRBV7-2 and TRBJ1-3; D is possibly TRBD1 (5 bases). CDR1 SGHTA and CDR2 FQGNSA come from the germline V gene. Trimming cost V 5 bases and J 13 bases, with 15 bases left between them. The CDR3 spans 12 residues. CDR3 sequence (DNA): TGTGCCAGCAGCCGCCTTGCGGGACCAATATATTTT. It codes for CASSRLAGPIYF. Drawing the rest from reference TRBV7-2 and TRBJ1-3, the complete variable domain is GAGVSQSPSNKVTEKGKDVELRCDPISGHTALYWYRQSLGQGLEFLIYFQGNSAPDKSGLPSDRFSAERTGGSVSTLTIQRTQQEDSAVYLCASSRLAGPIYFGEGSWLTVV.

The CDR3 bases are TGTGCCAGTAGTCCCGGACAGAGGAACACTGAAGCTTTCTTT. It specifies CASSPGQRNTEAFF. The V gene is TRBV19, the J gene TRBJ1-1, with a possible D match to TRBD1 (6 bases). The germline gives CDR1 LNHDA, CDR2 SQIVND (reference sequence). V was shortened by 5 bases and J by 1 base, with 11 bases between the two germline ends. This CDR3 is built from 14 residues.

The chain uses TRBV2 and TRBJ2-7; 9 positions agree with TRBD1. Trimming took 8 bases from V and 5 from J; bases not matched to a gene: 10. The CDR3 runs to 14 residues. From germline, CDR1 is SNHLY and CDR2 FYNNEI. CDR3 in DNA: TGTGCCAGCCGCCTACAGGGGGCTCCTGACGAGCAGTACTTC. Translated: CASRLQGAPDEQYF.

The rearrangement uses TRBV23-1 and TRBJ1-2, with unresolved D. TRBV23-1 is an ORF, and what it does is uncertain. The V and J ends lost 4 bases and 5 bases respectively, with 20 bases between them. The CDR3 runs to 16 residues. Here the CDR3 reads CASSRDLRRNGYGYTF. The CDR3 DNA follows: TGCGCCAGCAGTCGTGACCTACGCCGGAACGGATATGGCTACACCTTC.

The V and J genes are TRBV2 and TRBJ2-2, with unresolved D. With 7 bases removed from V and 1 base from J, the gap between germline ends came to 1 base. This CDR3 contains 11 residues. Germline V gene sequence: CDR1 SNHLY, CDR2 FYNNEI. CDR3 region: CASKNTGELFF. Here the CDR3 DNA reads TGTGCCAGCAAGAACACCGGGGAGCTGTTTTTT.

This clone showed up just a few times. The chain links TRBV5-1 to TRBJ1-2; TRBD1 aligns across 9 bases. CDR3 length: 13 residues. With 4 bases clipped from V and 7 bases from J, the junction kept 5 bases outside the gene matches. The germline CDR1 and CDR2 sequences are SGHRS and YFSETQ. In nucleotides, the CDR3 is TGCGCCAGCAGCCGGGACAGGGCCAGTGGCTACACCTTC. It encodes CASSRDRASGYTF.

The rearrangement joins TRBV11-2 to TRBJ2-5, with D unresolved. This CDR3 comprises 11 residues. Germline V gene sequence: CDR1 SGHAT, CDR2 FQNNGV. Trimming took off 5 bases at V and 5 bases at J, with 6 bases between the two ends. Here the CDR3 DNA reads TGTGCCAGCAGCCGTGATGAGACCCAGTACTTC. This sequence encodes CASSRDETQYF.

The genes are TRBV5-1 and TRBJ2-7, with TRBD2 matching over 7 bases. The germline V gene has CDR1 SGHRS and CDR2 YFSETQ. This CDR3 has 14 amino acids. Trimming took 4 bases from V and 2 from J; bases not matched to a gene: 6. CDR3 amino acids: CASSQGLLAYEQYF. CDR3 in DNA: TGCGCCAGCAGCCAGGGACTATTAGCCTACGAGCAGTACTTC.

This clone was recorded a few times. The V and J genes are TRBV30 and TRBJ2-1, with 8 bases aligning to TRBD1. Germline CDR1 and CDR2: GTSNPN and SVGIG (reference sequence). The CDR3 covers 14 residues. Losses at the gene ends were 2 bases for V and 9 bases for J; bases not matched to a gene: 9. The CDR3 nucleotides read TGTGCCTGGAGTAGAACAGGGGGTGCGGGTGAGCAGTTCTTC. Protein sequence: CAWSRTGGAGEQFF.

This clone was seen a handful of times. The chain joins TRBV18 to TRBJ2-5; D perhaps matches TRBD1 (5 bases). Trimming removed 2 bases from V and 5 bases from J, with 9 bases in between. The germline gives CDR1 KGHSH, CDR2 LQKENI. CDR3 length equals 13 residues. In DNA form, the CDR3 reads TGTGCCAGCTCACCAGGACATTTGGAGACCCAGTACTTC. This translates into CASSPGHLETQYF.

Only a few counts were recorded for this clone. The chain carries TRBV30 and TRBJ1-1, with 7 bases that match TRBD1. The CDR3 runs to 15 residues. The V segment lost 4 bases and the J segment 4 bases; nucleotides outside the gene matches: 12. Germline V gene sequence: CDR1 GTSNPN, CDR2 SVGIG (reference sequence). CDR3 sequence: CAWNPLEGAGTEAFF. CDR3 coding DNA: TGTGCCTGGAACCCCCTCGAGGGGGCCGGCACTGAAGCTTTCTTT.

This clone was seen only a few times. This sequence joins TRBV6-1 and TRBJ2-5; D gene unclear. Trimming shortened V by 4 bases and J by 5 bases, and 11 bases separated the two germline ends. Germline values: CDR1 MNHNS, CDR2 SASEGT. The CDR3 spans 13 residues. CDR3 sequence: CASSGRVWETQYF. The CDR3 coding sequence is TGTGCCAGCAGTGGTAGGGTCTGGGAGACCCAGTACTTC.

J is TRBJ2-1 and V is TRBV9; possibly TRBD2 for D (6 bases). The CDR3 contains 15 residues. CDR1 and CDR2 from the germline V gene are SGDLS and YYNGEE. V lost 4 bases and J 0 bases, leaving 11 bases between the germline ends. DNA of the CDR3: TGTGCCAGCAGCCTCGGGACTCCCTCCTACAATGAGCAGTTCTTC. Residues: CASSLGTPSYNEQFF.

This clone was seen a handful of times. The chain is built from TRBV6-6 and TRBJ1-1, with no clear D. Looked up from germline, CDR1 is MNHNY and CDR2 is SVGAGI (reference sequence). Between the trimmed V and J ends, which lost 10 bases and 3 bases, there was a span of 9 bases. This CDR3 has 11 amino acids. CDR3 sequence: CATGEYTEAFF. DNA for the CDR3: TGTGCCACCGGGGAATACACTGAAGCTTTCTTT.

The V gene is TRBV9, the J gene TRBJ2-6, with D perhaps matching TRBD1 or TRBD2 (6 bases each). This CDR3 has 14 amino acids. In germline, CDR1 is SGDLS, CDR2 YYNGEE. Trimming took 0 bases from V and 8 from J, leaving 9 bases between them. CDR3 region: CASSVVGGTNVLTF. DNA of the CDR3: TGTGCCAGCAGCGTAGTAGGGGGGACCAACGTCCTGACTTTC.

In its sample, this clone was seen once. The CDR3 DNA reads TGTGCCACCAGCAGACAGCAGGATACGCAGTATTTT. Translated, it gives CATSRQQDTQYF. This chain connects TRBV15 to TRBJ2-3; D not certain. The CDR3 sequence is 12 residues long. The germline V and J ends were trimmed by 2 bases and 6 bases, with 6 bases remaining between them. Germline CDR1 LNHNV, CDR2 YYDKDF (reference sequence).

This clone was detected a few times. The chain carries TRBV5-1 and TRBJ1-1; a weak D match, TRBD1 (5 bases). The CDR3 runs 16 residues. Trimming pared 0 bases from V and 6 bases from J, leaving 18 bases between. Germline loops: CDR1 SGHRS, CDR2 YFSETQ. The CDR3 bases are TGCGCCAGCAGCTTGGGGCCCTCGGGAGGGGTCCCTGAAGCTTTCTTT. As protein: CASSLGPSGGVPEAFF. Using reference TRBV5-1 and TRBJ1-1 for the parts outside the CDR3, the full variable domain is KAGVTQTPRYLIKTRGQQVTLSCSPISGHRSVSWYQQTPGQGLQFLFEYFSETQRNKGNFPGRFSGRQFSNSRSEMNVSTLELGDSALYLCASSLGPSGGVPEAFFGQGTRLTVV.